Each of the 6 T cell receptor beta chains below was sequenced from the same sample in a study of early T cells in non-severe SARS-CoV-2 infection. A single record per CDR3 protein comes from TCRdb applying MiXCR to the 5' RACE reads. The sample contains tens of thousands of distinct CDR3 sequences, less than 7.5% of which appear only once. Sequencing was performed on whole blood, taken at baseline. Receptor source: an adult who was a healthcare worker with PCR-confirmed SARS-CoV-2 infection or an uninfected control (not recorded which).

The V gene is TRBV5-6, the J gene TRBJ2-3; possible D gene TRBD1, 5 bases. The germline gives CDR1 SGHDT, CDR2 YYEEEE. This CDR3 contains 15 residues. V shed 0 bases and J shed 2 bases, with 10 bases lying between them. For the CDR3, the DNA is TGTGCCAGCAGCTTGGAGGGGCAGGACACAGATACGCAGTATTTT. It is translated as CASSLEGQDTDTQYF.

V and J are TRBV20-1 and TRBJ2-1; 8 bases are shared with TRBD1. The germline V gene encodes CDR1 DFQATT and CDR2 SNEGSKA (reference sequence). V shed 1 base and J 7 bases; nucleotides not matched to a gene: 15. The CDR3 runs to 17 residues. CDR3 in amino acids: CSARGAWGQGASNEQFF. As DNA, the CDR3 is TGCAGTGCTAGAGGTGCCTGGGGGCAGGGGGCAAGTAATGAGCAGTTCTTC.

This clonotype was detected only a few times. This chain connects TRBV2 to TRBJ2-5, with unresolved D. The CDR3 consists of 12 residues. The germline gives CDR1 SNHLY, CDR2 FYNNEI. Trimming left V 1 base short and J 2 bases short, with 2 bases between. This chain's CDR3 is CASSEVQETQYF. CDR3 DNA: TGTGCCAGCAGTGAAGTACAAGAGACCCAGTACTTC.

This clonotype was observed many times. The chain's CDR3 is CASSIETGRPYEQYF. The CDR3, as DNA: TGTGCCAGTAGTATCGAGACAGGGCGGCCCTACGAGCAGTACTTC. This chain uses TRBV19 with TRBJ2-7; 7 nucleotides line up with TRBD1. The ends lost 3 bases at V and 2 bases at J; junction bases unmatched: 7. This CDR3 has 15 residues. Germline V CDR1 and CDR2: LNHDA, SQIVND (reference sequence).

This clonotype was detected many times. V gene TRBV10-3 combines with J gene TRBJ2-1, with 9 bases matching TRBD2. The germline V gene has CDR1 ENHRY and CDR2 SYGVKD. Germline trimming cut 0 bases from V and 7 bases from J; bases unmatched to any gene: 4. This CDR3 has 15 amino acids. CDR3 sequence (DNA): TGTGCCATCAGTGAGTCTAGCGGGGGATCTAATGAGCAGTTCTTC. Translation gives CAISESSGGSNEQFF.

A few counts support this clonotype. As DNA, the CDR3 is TGTGCCAGCTACAGGTCCATGAACACTGAAGCTTTCTTT. The encoded protein is CASYRSMNTEAFF. The genes are TRBV6-2 or TRBV6-3 and TRBJ1-1, with D tentatively TRBD1 (5 bases). The CDR3 extends over 13 amino acids. CDR1 is MNHEY and CDR2 is SVGEGT in the germline V gene. Trimming took off 8 bases at V and 0 bases at J, with 10 bases between the two ends.